This T cell receptor beta chain was sequenced in a study of regulatory T cells in long-lasting Graves disease (dated by TCRdb to the early 2020s). About the investigation overall: Patients with newly diagnosed Graves' disease had been on antithyroid drugs for under 3 months. This study used TCR sequencing and RNA sequencing of peripheral blood to compare persistent Graves' disease patients against newly diagnosed Graves' disease patients. The study was registered as a clinical trial and conducted in China. A total of some 35 samples underwent TCR sequencing, from about 13 patients with persistent Graves' disease and 20 or so patients with newly diagnosed Graves' disease. Study-wide findings and limitations: The authors noted that the small sample size was a limitation that may lower accuracy. Only the TCR beta chain was sequenced and analyzed. The study examined only peripheral blood because the primary lesion, thyroid tissue, could not be accessed. Persistent disease showed preferential use of TRBV28, TRBJ1-2 and TRBJ2-5, whereas newly diagnosed disease favored TRBV20-1 and TRBJ2-1. More public clonotypes were shared among persistent patients (fewer than 3,000) than among newly diagnosed patients (roughly 960). Compared with newly diagnosed patients, persistent Graves' disease patients had lower TCR Shannon entropy and fewer highly expanded clones, which suggests clonal expansion.

In its sample, this clonotype was seen a few times. What this receptor recognizes is not known. There are no base qualities to consult, and no much larger clone falls within one base. CDR1 and CDR2, looked up from the germline V gene, are SGHRS and YFSETQ. V trim: 4 bases; J trim: 2 bases; unmatched bases: 5. Taken from cysteine to phenylalanine, the CDR3 has 16 residues. The kept DNA is CDR3 alone, 48 bases in frame from the first base. The time point label, as the study defines it: newly diagnosed GD, antithyroid drugs for less than 3 months. RNA was extracted from PBMCs in TRIzol for both TCR sequencing and RNA sequencing. The diagnosis of Graves' disease followed American Thyroid Association guidelines. Recruitment of patients was carried out at an endocrinology department in Xi'an, China. Each patient gave roughly 10 milliliters of peripheral blood, collected in an EDTA anticoagulant tube. PBMCs were isolated by Ficoll Paque Plus density gradient separation without further T cell sorting. RNA quality was checked with an Agilent 2100 Bioanalyzer and agarose gel, and concentration with a NanoDrop 2000.

The method behind the library was multiplex PCR. Sequenced using an Illumina HiSeq 4000. iRepertoire HTBI primers and Arm-PCR amplification of CDR3 regions were used to construct TCR beta libraries. PCR products were gel purified before sequencing. In the original analysis: Gene usage analysis of CDR3 amino acid clonotypes relied on the approximately 62 TRBV and 15 or so TRBJ segments identified across samples. Filtered high-quality paired reads were merged into contigs using COPE and FqMerger. BLAST was used to align contigs to the IMGT TRBV, TRBD and TRBJ reference genes, and CDR3 was defined following IMGT. Clonotypes above 0.1% frequency were classified as highly expanded clones. Repertoire diversity was measured by Shannon entropy, and V-J evenness by the Gini coefficient. A clonotype was considered public if more than one individual shared it. TCRdb reran the public reads through fastp at Q25 and MiXCR, keeping productive beta chains. Merged by CDR3 protein, the rows form single entries marked with the most common genes and DNA. TCRdb, rather than the study authors, made the V and J calls. The sample records around 470,000 distinct CDR3 sequences, around 15% of which are singletons. Of the sample, approximately 15% falls within the top ten clones.

This sample was shared with a second study, whose subject was T cells in Graves' hyperthyroidism and ophthalmopathy. The other study reports the following: Stable Graves' hyperthyroidism was defined as the absence of progression to ophthalmopathy over 18 months of follow-up. Hyperthyroidism patients were aged 18 to 65 years and newly diagnosed, with disease duration of less than 2 months. The study excluded patients with uncontrolled infections, other autoimmune diseases, pregnancy or lactation. Clinical symptoms, serum thyroxine and TRAb, thyroid ultrasound, and orbital computed tomography formed the basis for the diagnoses. A first-round RT-PCR of the TCR CDR3 used the HTBI primer set with the Qiagen OneStep RT-PCR kit. Most expanded thyroid clonotypes (frequency above 0.001) were also found in blood, which suggests that blood repertoires may mirror thyroid immune responses. Ophthalmopathy was separated from stable hyperthyroidism by a 13 V-J signature model, with around 90% sensitivity and approximately 84% specificity obtained in cross-validation and 80%/75% obtained in testing. In validation, the model predicted progression to ophthalmopathy a median of approximately 6.3 months before onset, with about 70% sensitivity and roughly 79% specificity. To identify TCR V-J signatures that set the groups apart, the researchers used a discovery cohort of about a hundred patients, made up of fewer than 50 with Graves' ophthalmopathy and 55 to 65 with stable Graves' hyperthyroidism. An independent validation cohort of around 19 hyperthyroidism patients and 17 patients who later progressed to ophthalmopathy tested prospective prediction of ophthalmopathy. The 100 discovery patients were randomly split 7:3 into training and test sets. Thyroid tissue and blood T-cell repertoires from several Graves' hyperthyroidism patients were also compared in the study. Once sampling was done, hyperthyroidism patients were given methimazole at a starting dose of 30 mg daily, whereas ophthalmopathy patients were given high-dose intravenous methylprednisolone. Libraries were constructed in a second round of multiplex PCR, after which size selection and purification were performed. The libraries were sequenced on an Illumina HiSeq2000 using paired-end 100 bp reads. SOAPnuke was used to process the raw data, with reads discarded if the reads contained adapters or uncalled bases, had a mean Phred below 15, or lacked an exact constant-primer or identifier match. High-quality paired reads were merged using COPE v1.2.5, and each unique nucleotide sequence was defined as a clonotype. MiTCR v1.1 was used to align the clonotypes against IMGT TRBV, TRBD and TRBJ reference segments. The analysis was restricted to V-J combinations with a frequency above 0.0001, which together covered just over 99% of the repertoires. The TCS score was defined as the ratio of F50 (clonal expansion) to E x V (chaos), calculated using BLOSUM62-based TCRdist between CDR3 peptides within each V-J. Welch's t-statistics and random forest reduced roughly 530 V-J features to under 15, which were used in a naive Bayes classifier (R e1071). No statistical method was used to set the sample size in advance, and investigators knew the group allocation. The paper reports TCR Vbeta CDR3 sequencing of some 140 peripheral blood samples: 40 or so ophthalmopathy, fewer than 80 hyperthyroidism and around 17 progressor patients.

The chain is made from TRBV5-1 and TRBJ2-1, with 11 bases matching TRBD1. Sequencing used peripheral blood mononuclear cells (PBMCs), obtained at new diagnosis, from a patient treated with antithyroid drugs. The sequence was collected from a woman between 50 and 59 years old with Graves disease. Donor details come from another sample of the same person, matched by shared clones. CDR3 region: CASSPGQGVTYNEQFF. The nucleotide sequence is given as TGCGCCAGCAGCCCGGGACAGGGGGTTACCTACAATGAGCAGTTCTTC.